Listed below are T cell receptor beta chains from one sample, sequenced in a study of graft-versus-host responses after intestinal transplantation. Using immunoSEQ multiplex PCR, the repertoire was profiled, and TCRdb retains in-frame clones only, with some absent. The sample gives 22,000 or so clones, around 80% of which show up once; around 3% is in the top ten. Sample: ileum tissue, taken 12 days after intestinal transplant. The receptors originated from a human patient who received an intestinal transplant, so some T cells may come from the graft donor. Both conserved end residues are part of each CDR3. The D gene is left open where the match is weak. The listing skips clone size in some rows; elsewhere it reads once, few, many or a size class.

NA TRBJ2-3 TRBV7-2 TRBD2 TGTGCCAGCAGCCCGACTAGCGGGAGAGGCTCAGATACGCAGTATTTT CASSPTSGRGSDTQYF
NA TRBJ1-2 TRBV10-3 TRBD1 TGTGCCGTCGGACAGGGGGAGTCACGGTTCGACACCTTC CAVGQGESRFDTF
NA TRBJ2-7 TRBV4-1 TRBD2 TGCGCCAGCAGCCAAGATCCGGGACTAGCCTCCTACGAGCAGTACTTC CASSQDPGLASYEQYF
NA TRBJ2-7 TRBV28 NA TGTGCCAGCAGTTCTACCAGTTCGACTTCCGTAGCAATCCACGAGCAGTACTTC CASSSTSSTSVAIHEQYF
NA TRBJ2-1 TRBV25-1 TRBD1 TGTGCCAGCACTGGGACAGCGATAAAGCAGTTCTTC CASTGTAIKQFF
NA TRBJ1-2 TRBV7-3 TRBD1 TGTGCCAGCAGCGCGTCGACAGGGGGCACTGGCTACACCTTC CASSASTGGTGYTF
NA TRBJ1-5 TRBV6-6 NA TGTGCCAGCACCCCACAGGGAGAACAGCCCCAGCATTTT CASTPQGEQPQHF
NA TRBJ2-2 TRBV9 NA TGTGCCAGCAGCGTAGGTACAGGGCACACCGGGGAGCTGTTTTTT CASSVGTGHTGELFF
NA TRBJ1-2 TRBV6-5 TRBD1 TGTGCCAGCAGTGAACCGGCAGGGGGGTATGGCTACACCTTC CASSEPAGGYGYTF
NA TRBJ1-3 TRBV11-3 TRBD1 TGTGCCAGCACCCCAGGGGGCTCTGGAAACACCATATATTTT CASTPGGSGNTIYF
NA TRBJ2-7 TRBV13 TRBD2 TGTGCCAGCAGCTCCAGGGAGGGGCGAAGCTCCTACGAGCAGTACTTC CASSSREGRSSYEQYF
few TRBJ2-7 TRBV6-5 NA TGTGCCAGCAGTTACAAGGTTGAGGCTGGCGAGCAGTACTTC CASSYKVEAGEQYF
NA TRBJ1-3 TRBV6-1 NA TGTGCCAGCAGTTTAGGGGGTTCTGGAAACACCATATATTTT CASSLGGSGNTIYF
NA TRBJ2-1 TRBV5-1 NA TGCGCCAGCAGCTTGGGAACCCATACCGGGAACAATGAGCAGTTCTTC CASSLGTHTGNNEQFF
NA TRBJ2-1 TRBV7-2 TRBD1 TGTGCCAGCAGCTTATATGCCAGACAGGGGGTCAATGAGCAGTTCTTC CASSLYARQGVNEQFF
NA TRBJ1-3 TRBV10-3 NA TGTGCCATCAGTGATGCCAGGGAGGCCTTCTCTGGAAACACCATATATTTT CAISDAREAFSGNTIYF
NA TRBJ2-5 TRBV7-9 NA TGTGCCAGCAGTCGCCGACTAAACCAAGAGACCCAGTACTTC CASSRRLNQETQYF
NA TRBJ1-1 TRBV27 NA TGTGCCAGCAGCTACGGGGCTGAAGCTTTCTTT CASSYGAEAFF
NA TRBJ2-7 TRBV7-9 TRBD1 TGTGCCAGCAGCTTTTCGGGACAGAGCACCTACGAGCAGTACTTC CASSFSGQSTYEQYF
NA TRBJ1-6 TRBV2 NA TGTGCCAGCAGTGAACGAGAGGGGGTACCCCTCCACTTT CASSEREGVPLHF
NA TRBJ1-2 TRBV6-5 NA TGTGCCAGCAGGAAGACAGAGTACTATGGCTACACCTTC CASRKTEYYGYTF
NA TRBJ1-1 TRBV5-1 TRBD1 TGCGCCAGCCTGGGACAGGCGAACACTGAAGCTTTCTTT CASLGQANTEAFF
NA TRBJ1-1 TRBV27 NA TGTGCCAGCAGTTTATCAGGGTGGGTGGCGGGCGGGGACACTGAAGCTTTCTTT CASSLSGWVAGGDTEAFF
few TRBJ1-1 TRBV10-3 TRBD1 TGTGCCACGGGAACAGGGGACACTGAAGCTTTCTTT CATGTGDTEAFF
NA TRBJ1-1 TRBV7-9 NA TGTGCCAGCAGGGGCTCGAGCACTGAAGCTTTCTTT CASRGSSTEAFF
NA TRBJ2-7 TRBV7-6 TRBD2 TGTGCCAGCGGCCTAGCGGGGGGCGAGCAGTACTTC CASGLAGGEQYF
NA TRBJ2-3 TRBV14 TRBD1 TGTGCCAGCAGCCCCCGGACAGGGGGCACAGATACGCAGTATTTT CASSPRTGGTDTQYF
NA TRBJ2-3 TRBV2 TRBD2 TGTGCCAGCAGCGAGACTAGCGGGGACACAGATACGCAGTATTTT CASSETSGDTDTQYF
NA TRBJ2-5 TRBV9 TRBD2 TGTGCCAGCAGCGCGGGACTAACCCAAGAGACCCAGTACTTC CASSAGLTQETQYF
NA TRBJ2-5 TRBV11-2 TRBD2 TGTGCCAGCAGCTTGGCCGGACTAGCGGGGGCTCAGACCCAGTACTTC CASSLAGLAGAQTQYF
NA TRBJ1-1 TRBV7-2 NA TGTGCCAGCAGCTTAGTAGCTGTCCCGAACACTGAAGCTTTCTTT CASSLVAVPNTEAFF
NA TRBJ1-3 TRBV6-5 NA TGTGCCAGCAGTTACTCGAGCGGAGGAAACACCATATATTTT CASSYSSGGNTIYF
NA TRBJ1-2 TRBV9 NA TGTGCCAGCAGCGTAGCTACAGGGTCGGCCTATGGCTACACCTTC CASSVATGSAYGYTF
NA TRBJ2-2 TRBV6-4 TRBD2 TGTGCCAGCAGTGAACTAGCGGGCAACACCGGGGAGCTGTTTTTT CASSELAGNTGELFF
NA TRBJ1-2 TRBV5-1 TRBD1 TGCGCCAGCAGCTCGAGGACAGGGGAGTTCTATGGCTACACCTTC CASSSRTGEFYGYTF
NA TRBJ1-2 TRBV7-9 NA TGTGCCAGCAGCCCCCCCGGCGGGAACTATGGCTACACCTTC CASSPPGGNYGYTF
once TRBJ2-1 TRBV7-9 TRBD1 TGTGCCAGCAGCCGGGACAGGGCGGGGGAGCAGTTCTTC CASSRDRAGEQFF
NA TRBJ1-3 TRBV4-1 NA TGCGCCAGCAGCCAAGGGGGCAGAGCTGGAAACACCATATATTTT CASSQGGRAGNTIYF
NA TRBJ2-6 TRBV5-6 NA TGTGCCAGCAGCCTCCTTCGGGGGGGGGCCAACGTCCTGACTTTC CASSLLRGGANVLTF
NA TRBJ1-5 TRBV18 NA TGTGCCAGCTCACCCCCTGGCATTTCTCCCCAGCATTTT CASSPPGISPQHF
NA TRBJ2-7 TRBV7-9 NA TGTGCCAGCAGCCCGGGGGCCTACGAGCAGTACTTC CASSPGAYEQYF
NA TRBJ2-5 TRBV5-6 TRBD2 TGTGCCAGCAGGCCAGGACTAGTGGCGGAGACCCAGTACTTC CASRPGLVAETQYF